Each of the 17 T cell receptor beta chains below was sequenced from the same sample in a study of blood T cell repertoires in COVID-19. Profiled with immunoSEQ multiplex PCR; TCRdb holds only in-frame clones, not every one. Of approximately 200,000 clones in the sample, 80% to 90% were seen once. Sequencing used PBMCs or T cells enriched from blood (not recorded which). The receptors come from a woman between 25 and 40 years old who had been exposed to COVID-19.

The V and J genes are TRBV2 and TRBJ2-3, with TRBD2 matching over 9 bases. The CDR3 sequence is 14 residues long. Germline-derived CDR1 and CDR2 are SNHLY and FYNNEI. The trim removed 4 bases at V and 6 bases at J, leaving 5 bases unmatched. The CDR3 here is CASSAGLAGDTQYF. CDR3 nucleotide sequence: TGTGCCAGCAGTGCGGGACTAGCCGGGGATACGCAGTATTTT.

This chain links TRBV11-2 with TRBJ1-1; TRBD1 is a possible D gene (6 bases). CDR3 length: 14 amino acids. Looked up from germline, CDR1 is SGHAT and CDR2 is FQNNGV. V shed 3 bases and J shed 1 base, with 9 bases lying between them. CDR3 DNA: TGTGCCAGCAGCTTGGGACACTGGAACACTGAAGCTTTCTTT. It is translated as CASSLGHWNTEAFF.

The gene calls are TRBV5-6 and TRBJ2-7; 9 nucleotides agree with TRBD1. Germline V lookup: CDR1 SGHDT, CDR2 YYEEEE. V was clipped by 2 bases and J by 2 bases; unmatched bases: 14. The CDR3 runs 18 residues. The CDR3 DNA follows: TGTGCCAGCAGCTTCTTTAGTTCGGGACAGGGATCTCCCTACGAGCAGTACTTC. It translates to CASSFFSSGQGSPYEQYF.

CDR3 residues: CASSLGLDSYNEQFF. CDR3 nucleotide sequence: TGCGCCAGCAGCTTGGGGTTAGACTCCTACAATGAGCAGTTCTTC. The V and J genes are TRBV5-1 and TRBJ2-1; D not certain. The CDR3 is 15 amino acids. The germline CDR1 and CDR2 sequences are SGHRS and YFSETQ. V was clipped by 0 bases and J by 0 bases, with 7 bases between them.

This chain uses TRBV5-5 with TRBJ2-5; 9 bases line up with TRBD2. The trim removed 1 base at V and 2 bases at J, leaving 9 bases unmatched. This CDR3 has 17 residues. In germline, CDR1 is SGHKS, CDR2 YYEKEE (reference sequence). CDR3 amino acids: CASSLWFVTSGQETQYF. DNA of the CDR3: TGTGCCAGCAGCTTGTGGTTTGTGACTAGCGGACAAGAGACCCAGTACTTC.

V usage is TRBV28 and J usage is TRBJ1-2; TRBD1 matches 7 bases. The CDR3 runs to 15 residues. Germline CDR1 is MDHEN and CDR2 is SYDVKM. With V trimmed by 6 bases and J by 4 bases, 11 bases remained unmatched. CDR3 coding DNA: TGTGCCAGCAGACCAGGACAGGTCCACACCTATGGCTACACCTTC. Protein: CASRPGQVHTYGYTF.

The J gene is TRBJ1-4, the V gene TRBV10-3; TRBD1 matches at 7 bases. The CDR3 is made up of 18 amino acids. Germline CDR1 reads ENHRY; CDR2 reads SYGVKD. V lost 3 bases to trimming and J lost 0 bases; unmatched junction nucleotides: 10. CDR3 sequence: CAISDSRTQGATNEKLFF. The CDR3 DNA is TGTGCCATCAGTGACTCTAGAACCCAGGGGGCAACTAATGAAAAACTGTTTTTT.

This clone came up once. The chain joins TRBV5-1 to TRBJ1-1; 8 bases map to TRBD1. Looked up from germline, CDR1 is SGHRS and CDR2 is YFSETQ. The CDR3 contains 13 residues. V shed 2 bases and J 5 bases; nucleotides not matched to a gene: 2. CDR3 coding DNA: TGCGCCAGCAGCTTCCAGGGGGCGACTGAAGCTTTCTTT. It encodes CASSFQGATEAFF.

J is TRBJ1-2 and V is TRBV3-1 (or the pseudogene TRBV3-2); D gene uncertain. Germline-derived CDR1 and CDR2 are LGHDT and YNNKEL (reference sequence). V was trimmed by 1 base and J by 6 bases, leaving 6 bases between them. This CDR3 has 12 residues. The CDR3 nucleotides are TGTGCCAGCAGCCAAGTTCGGGATGGCTACACCTTC. It translates to CASSQVRDGYTF.

The rearrangement links TRBV3-1 (or the pseudogene TRBV3-2) to TRBJ2-1; 9 bases align to TRBD2. V shed 4 bases, J shed 7 bases, and the junction held 11 bases outside the gene matches. Per germline, CDR1 LGHDT and CDR2 YNNKEL (reference sequence). The CDR3 runs 16 residues. CDR3 in amino acids: CASSLGGAGGLNEQFF. The CDR3, as DNA: TGTGCCAGCAGCCTCGGTGGGGCGGGGGGGCTGAATGAGCAGTTCTTC.

This rearrangement joins TRBV30 to TRBJ1-4, with D maybe TRBD1 (6 bases). Germline V gene lookup returns CDR1 GTSNPN and CDR2 SVGIG (reference sequence). The CDR3 totals 13 residues. V lost 2 bases and J 6 bases, leaving 10 bases between the germline ends. The CDR3 reads CAWSRGAYEKLFF. Here the CDR3 DNA reads TGTGCCTGGAGTCGGGGGGCGTATGAAAAACTGTTTTTT.

The J gene is TRBJ1-2, the V gene TRBV7-2; no reliable D call. V was trimmed by 4 bases and J by 7 bases, leaving 16 bases between them. CDR3 length equals 14 residues. Germline assignment: CDR1 SGHTA and CDR2 FQGNSA. CDR3 in amino acids: CASSSPRRLVGYTF. In nucleotides, the CDR3 is TGTGCCAGCAGCTCCCCTCGCAGGTTGGTTGGCTACACCTTC.

The chain couples TRBV11-1 to TRBJ2-5; 8 bases map to TRBD1. The germline gives CDR1 SGHAT, CDR2 FQDESV (reference sequence). After removal of 5 bases from V and 2 bases from J, the junction contained 7 bases not matched to a gene. CDR3 length: 15 residues. This CDR3 is CASSPRWTGQETQYF. In DNA, the CDR3 is TGTGCCAGCAGCCCCCGCTGGACAGGGCAAGAGACCCAGTACTTC.

The rearrangement joins TRBV2 to TRBJ2-7; 8 bases are a match to TRBD2. This CDR3 region has 14 residues. Germline V gives CDR1 SNHLY, CDR2 FYNNEI. J gave up 3 bases and V 6 bases, and 7 bases lay outside the gene matches. Here the CDR3 DNA reads TGTGCCAGCAGCAAGCCCGGGAGGGGCTACGAGCAGTACTTC. It specifies CASSKPGRGYEQYF.

This chain connects TRBV5-1 to TRBJ1-6, with D maybe TRBD1 (6 bases). This CDR3 region has 15 residues. Between the trimmed V and J ends, which lost 3 bases and 10 bases, there was a span of 17 bases. CDR1 SGHRS and CDR2 YFSETQ come from the germline V gene. The DNA of the CDR3 is TGCGCCAGCAGCTCTACAGGGAGCGATGGGTCACCCCTCCACTTT. Translation: CASSSTGSDGSPLHF.

The chain couples TRBV27 to TRBJ2-1; TRBD1 aligns across 9 bases. The CDR3 consists of 15 residues. The J segment lost 8 bases and the V segment lost 6 bases, leaving 11 bases of the junction unmatched. Germline CDR1 reads MNHEY; CDR2 reads SMNVEV (reference sequence). Here the CDR3 DNA reads TGTGCCAGCAGGATACAGGGGGCGCGGGATCATGAGCAGTTCTTC. The encoded protein is CASRIQGARDHEQFF.

This sequence joins TRBV18 and TRBJ1-1, with TRBD1 matching 9 bases. The CDR3 has 17 residues. CDR1 and CDR2 (germline): KGHSH, LQKENI. V lost 6 bases to trimming and J lost 0 bases; unmatched junction nucleotides: 11. CDR3 sequence reads: CASSRNEDRGMNTEAFF. The CDR3 DNA is TGTGCCAGCTCCCGAAATGAGGACAGGGGTATGAACACTGAAGCTTTCTTT.